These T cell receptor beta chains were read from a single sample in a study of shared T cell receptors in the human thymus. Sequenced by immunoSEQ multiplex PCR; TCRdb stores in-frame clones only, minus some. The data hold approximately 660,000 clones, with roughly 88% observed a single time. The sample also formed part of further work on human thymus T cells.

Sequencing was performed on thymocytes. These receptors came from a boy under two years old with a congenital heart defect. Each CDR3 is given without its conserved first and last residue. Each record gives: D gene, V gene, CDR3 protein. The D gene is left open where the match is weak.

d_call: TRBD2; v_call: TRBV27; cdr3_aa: ASSLLAGAINEQF
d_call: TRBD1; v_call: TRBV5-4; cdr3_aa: ASSSRDRGPSAY
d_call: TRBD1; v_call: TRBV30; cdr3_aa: ALHRDSRETQY
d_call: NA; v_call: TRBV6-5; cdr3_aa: ASSYSMPGTYEQY
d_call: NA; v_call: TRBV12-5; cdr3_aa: ASAPGGNEQF
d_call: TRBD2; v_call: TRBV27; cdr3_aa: ASSSPGLDSRETQY
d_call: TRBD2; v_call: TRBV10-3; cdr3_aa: AISEFPTSGVLSYNEQF
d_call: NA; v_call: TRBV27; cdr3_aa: ASSFGGGLPEKLF
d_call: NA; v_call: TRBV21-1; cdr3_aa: ASRRLAGDDEQF
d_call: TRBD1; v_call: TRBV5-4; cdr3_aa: ASSSQGASKNIQY
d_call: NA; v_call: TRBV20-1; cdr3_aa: SAPGGIQQY
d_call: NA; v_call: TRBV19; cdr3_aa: ASATRGGNTIY
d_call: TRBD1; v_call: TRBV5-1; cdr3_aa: ASSGDRVNTEAF
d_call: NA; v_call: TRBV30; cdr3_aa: AWSVLGGRVLTGELF
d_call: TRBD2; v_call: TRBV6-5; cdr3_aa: ASRTSGVTDTQY
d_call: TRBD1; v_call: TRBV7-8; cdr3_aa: ASSLVRQGACTGELF
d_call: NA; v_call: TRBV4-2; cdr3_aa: ASSPLGARDQPQH
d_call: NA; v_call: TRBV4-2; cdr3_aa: ASSQVPNRAYEQY
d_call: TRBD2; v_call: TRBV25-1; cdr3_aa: ASSELLAGGKDTQY
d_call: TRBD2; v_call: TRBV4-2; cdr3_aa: ASSQEVGTCGRDNEQF
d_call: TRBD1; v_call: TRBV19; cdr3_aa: ASSVGQGHGYT
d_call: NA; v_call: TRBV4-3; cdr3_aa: ASSQDHVKTVGTYEQY
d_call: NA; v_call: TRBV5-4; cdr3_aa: ASSLSGRRAGELF
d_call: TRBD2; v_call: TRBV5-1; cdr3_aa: ASSLVSGGEQY
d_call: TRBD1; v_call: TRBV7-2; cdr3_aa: ASSSRVGQGADTQY
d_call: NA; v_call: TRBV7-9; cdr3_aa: ASSSSFYEQY
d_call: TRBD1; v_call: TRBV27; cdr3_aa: ASSFGTVMGEQY